Listed below are T cell receptor beta chains from one sample, sequenced in a study of T-cell memory formation after mild COVID-19. TCRdb reprocessed the 5' RACE reads via MiXCR and lists one record per CDR3 protein. This table has about 290,000 distinct CDR3 sequences, 15% to 20% appearing once. Input material: PBMCs or a T cell subset sorted from them (not recorded which). These receptors were obtained from a man younger than 35 who had mild COVID-19 (a few samples of this study predate the infection). Cell type and time point are not known. Each CDR3 is given with its conserved first and last residue. The D gene is left open where the match is weak. Size tells how often a clone was seen (once, few, many) or the class of an expanded clone, and some rows leave it out.

clone size,D gene,V gene,J gene,CDR3 DNA,CDR3 protein
few,-,TRBV12-3/TRBV12-4,TRBJ1-1,TGTGCCAGCAGTCTCGGGACCACTGAAGCTTTCTTT,CASSLGTTEAFF
-,-,TRBV6-1,TRBJ2-7,TGTGCCAGCAGGTCTCTTCTTGAGTACTTC,CASRSLLEYF
-,-,TRBV25-1,TRBJ1-2,TGTGCCAGCAGTGAATATTTGCAGGGACAAGGCTACACCTTC,CASSEYLQGQGYTF
-,TRBD2,TRBV5-1,TRBJ2-1,TGCGCCACTTCCCCGGGGGGGGGGGCCCTTAGCTCCTACAATGAGCAGTTCTTC,CATSPGGGALSSYNEQFF
few,TRBD2,TRBV9,TRBJ2-5,TGTGCCAGCAGCGAGGGAGGGAACCAAGAGACCCAGTACTTC,CASSEGGNQETQYF
few,-,TRBV4-3,TRBJ2-5,TGCGCCAGCAGCCAAGATCGAAAGGATTGGGAGACCCAGTACTTC,CASSQDRKDWETQYF
few,-,TRBV5-1,TRBJ2-5,TGCGCCAGCAGCTTGGATATCACACGAGAGACCCAGTACTTC,CASSLDITRETQYF
few,-,TRBV20-1,TRBJ2-7,TGCAGTGTGGGCGGCGGGGCCCCCTACGAGCAGTACTTC,CSVGGGAPYEQYF
-,TRBD1,TRBV5-4,TRBJ1-1,TGTGCCAGCAGGAGGGACAGATTGAACACTGAAGCTTTCTTT,CASRRDRLNTEAFF
many,-,TRBV6-2/TRBV6-3,TRBJ2-5,TGTGCCAGCAGTTACATTCACACAGGGAAGAAGACCCAGTACTTC,CASSYIHTGKKTQYF
-,TRBD2,TRBV11-2,TRBJ2-5,TGTGCCAGCAGCTTCACCAGACTAGCGGGGGGGAAAGAGACCCAGTACTTC,CASSFTRLAGGKETQYF
-,-,TRBV5-6,TRBJ2-1,TGTGCCAGCAGCCTATATGGGGGGACCGGCAATGAGCAGTTCTTC,CASSLYGGTGNEQFF
-,-,TRBV20-1,TRBJ2-5,TGCAGTGCCGTTATAGGGGGGCAGCAAGAGACCCAGTACTTC,CSAVIGGQQETQYF
-,-,TRBV7-2,TRBJ1-1,TGTGCCAGCAGCTTATATCAGGGCAAACGTACTGAAGCTTTCTTT,CASSLYQGKRTEAFF
-,TRBD1,TRBV4-3,TRBJ1-2,TGCGCCAGCAGCCAAGAAACGGGAGTCAGGACAGGGAATGGCTACACCTTC,CASSQETGVRTGNGYTF
-,TRBD2,TRBV7-2,TRBJ2-1,TGTGCCAGCAGCTTAGGGACTAGCGGGGGGCCCACCGTGCAGCAGTTCTTC,CASSLGTSGGPTVQQFF
many,TRBD2,TRBV6-5,TRBJ2-3,TGTGCCAGCAGTTACTCACAGCGGGGGGGCACAGATACGCAGTATTTT,CASSYSQRGGTDTQYF
few,TRBD1,TRBV19,TRBJ1-1,TGTGCCAGTAGTATGGGGACAGGGGTTTATACTGAAGCTTTCTTT,CASSMGTGVYTEAFF
-,-,TRBV4-1,TRBJ2-2,TGCGCCAGCAGCCAAGATCCAGGGAACACCGGGGAGCTGTTTTTT,CASSQDPGNTGELFF
-,-,TRBV29-1,TRBJ1-2,TGCAGCGTTGAATCGAGGGGCGGCGGCTATGGCTACACCTTC,CSVESRGGGYGYTF
few,-,TRBV24-1,TRBJ2-5,TGTGCCACCAGTGATTCTACAGGGAGGGAGTACTTC,CATSDSTGREYF
-,TRBD1,TRBV3-1,TRBJ2-7,TGTGCCAGCAGCCAAGATGACAGGGCCTACGAGCAGTACTTC,CASSQDDRAYEQYF
-,-,TRBV12-3/TRBV12-4,TRBJ2-6,TGTGCCAGCAGTTCGGCGGCCTACTCTGGGGCCAACGTCCTGACTTTC,CASSSAAYSGANVLTF
few,TRBD2,TRBV5-1,TRBJ2-1,TGCGCCACCAAACAACCTGAGCGGGGTTACAATGAGCAGTTCTTC,CATKQPERGYNEQFF
-,-,TRBV5-1,TRBJ1-5,TGCGCCAGCAGCTTGGCGGGCAGGGCGGGTCAGCCCCAGCATTTT,CASSLAGRAGQPQHF
few,-,TRBV7-2,TRBJ1-5,TGTGCCAGCAGCCCTAGTTCGGTCAGGGAAAGCAATCAGCCCCAGCATTTT,CASSPSSVRESNQPQHF
few,-,TRBV12-3/TRBV12-4,TRBJ2-1,-,CASSFRARGPNNEQFF
-,TRBD1,TRBV4-1,TRBJ2-5,TGCGCCAGCAGCCCGCCCGGGACAGGGGCCCAAGAGACCCAGTACTTC,CASSPPGTGAQETQYF
-,-,TRBV7-3,TRBJ1-1,TGTGCCAGCAGCTTAGCCCCGGGGCCGGCTATATCTGAAGCTTTCTTT,CASSLAPGPAISEAFF
many,-,TRBV12-3/TRBV12-4,TRBJ2-3,TGTGCCAGCAGCCTCTGGGGAGCTAGCACAGATACGCAGTATTTT,CASSLWGASTDTQYF
-,-,TRBV4-3,TRBJ2-5,TGCGCCAGCAGCCAAGACCGAAGGGAGACCCAGTACTTC,CASSQDRRETQYF
few,TRBD2,TRBV7-2,TRBJ2-2,TGTGCCACCGACCGGGGACTAGCGACCGGGGAGCTGTTTTTT,CATDRGLATGELFF
few,-,TRBV5-1,TRBJ2-7,TGCGCCAGCAGTAGGCGAGGGGTTTCCGAGCAGTACTTC,CASSRRGVSEQYF
few,-,TRBV27,TRBJ2-5,TGTGCCAGCAGTTTGGTGGTTGCAGAGACCCAGTACTTC,CASSLVVAETQYF
-,-,TRBV3-1,TRBJ2-7,TGTGCCAGCAGCCAAGTTAGGGAATCCTACGAGCAGTACTTC,CASSQVRESYEQYF
-,-,TRBV20-1,TRBJ1-2,TGCAGTGATGACAGGGGCTACACCTTC,CSDDRGYTF
few,-,TRBV4-3,TRBJ2-1,TGCGCCAGCAGCCAAGAATGGGGGTTAGGTGATGAGCAGTTCTTC,CASSQEWGLGDEQFF
-,-,TRBV4-2,TRBJ2-1,TGTGCCAGCAGCCAAGATCTCGGCCCAACGGCCCAGTTATTC,CASSQDLGPTAQLF
few,-,TRBV4-1,TRBJ2-4,TGCGCCAGCAGCCAGTCCCGAGGGGTAGTCATTCAGTACTTC,CASSQSRGVVIQYF
-,TRBD2,TRBV11-2,TRBJ2-3,TGTGCCAGCAGCTTCCAGCGGGGGGGTGGGACGCAGTATTTT,CASSFQRGGGTQYF
many,-,TRBV18,TRBJ2-5,TGTGCCAGCTCACCATGGCAGGGCGATCCGGAGACCCAGTACTTC,CASSPWQGDPETQYF
-,TRBD1,TRBV12-3/TRBV12-4,TRBJ1-4,TGTGCCAGCGGAAACCGGGACAGTTATGAAAAACTGTTTTTT,CASGNRDSYEKLFF
-,-,TRBV6-5,TRBJ2-5,TGTGCCAGCAGTTACCACGGACGGGGAGAGACCCAGTACTTC,CASSYHGRGETQYF
few,TRBD1,TRBV3-1,TRBJ2-2,TGTGCCACACAGGGGGCAGGCGGGGAGCTGTTTTTT,CATQGAGGELFF
few,TRBD1,TRBV7-9,TRBJ2-2,TGTGCCAGCAGCTTAAGTTTTGGGACAGGGAACACCGGGGAGCTGTTTTTT,CASSLSFGTGNTGELFF
many,-,TRBV7-2,TRBJ2-1,TGTGCCAGCAGCTTAGGACGACGTAATGAGCAGTTCTTC,CASSLGRRNEQFF
-,-,TRBV6-6,TRBJ1-1,TGTGCCAGCAGTAGCTACAGGGACACTGAAGCTTTCTTT,CASSSYRDTEAFF
-,-,TRBV3-1,TRBJ1-2,TGTGCCAGCAGTTCCCGGTCGAGGGAGGATGGCTACACCTTC,CASSSRSREDGYTF
few,-,TRBV5-5,TRBJ2-5,TGTGCCAGCAACTACCCAGGGGCCCAAGAGACCCAGTACTTC,CASNYPGAQETQYF
-,-,TRBV11-3,TRBJ2-7,TGTGCCAGCAGCCGCGGCCCCTACGAGCAGTACTTC,CASSRGPYEQYF
-,-,TRBV12-3/TRBV12-4,TRBJ2-1,TGTGCCAGCAGCTCCCCTAGAGGGCCTGACCTCAATGAGCAGTTCTTC,CASSSPRGPDLNEQFF
-,TRBD1,TRBV5-1,TRBJ2-7,TGCGCCAGCAGCCTTGGATGGACAGGGGGCCCCTACGAGCAGTACTTC,CASSLGWTGGPYEQYF
few,-,TRBV19,TRBJ1-5,TGTGCCAGTAGTATCCCCCCCGGCCCGGGGCATTTT,CASSIPPGPGHF
few,TRBD1,TRBV5-1,TRBJ1-2,TGCGCCAGCAGCTTGGGACAGGGTCTCTCCTATGGCTACACCTTC,CASSLGQGLSYGYTF